The 32 T cell receptor beta chains below were found in one sample sequenced in a study of CXCR3-negative and CXCR3-positive naive CD8 T cells. UMI-labeled TRB cDNA libraries were prepared by 5' RACE. TCRdb reanalyzed the 5' RACE reads, giving one entry per CDR3 protein sequence and no DNA. The repertoire table contains fewer than 80,000 distinct CDR3 sequences. The sample was naive CXCR3- CD8+ T cells from blood. Noted subset: CD45RO-CCR7+CD27+CD95- naive CD8+ T cells lacking CXCR3 (TNR3-). The receptors were gathered from a human donor in good health. Some clones in this sample may be carry-over from other donors' samples.

V is TRBV10-3 and J is TRBJ1-1; the D call of TRBD1 rests on TCRdb alone, since no DNA is present to check it. CDR3 size: 14 residues. Germline CDR1 ENHRY, CDR2 SYGVKD. The CDR3 is CAISEGGGNTEAFF.

This chain uses TRBV4-3 with TRBJ2-1. The germline gives CDR1 LGHNA, CDR2 YSLEER. The CDR3 consists of 15 residues. The CDR3 reads CASSQDLGTSNEQFF.

The rearrangement links TRBV7-9 to TRBJ2-7. The germline V gene has CDR1 SEHNR and CDR2 FQNEAQ (reference sequence). The CDR3 loop spans 14 amino acids. CDR3 in amino acids: CASSLVSNTYEQYF. The entire variable domain, with the rest obtained from reference TRBV7-9 and TRBJ2-7, is as follows: DTGVSQNPRHKITKRGQNVTFRCDPISEHNRLYWYRQTLGQGPEFLTYFQNEAQLEKSRLLSDRFSAERPKGSFSTLEIQRTEQGDSAMYLCASSLVSNTYEQYFGPGTRLTVT.

The chain joins TRBV7-9 to TRBJ1-3; the D call of TRBD1 rests on TCRdb alone, since no DNA is present to check it. The CDR3 length is 16 residues. Germline values: CDR1 SEHNR, CDR2 FQNEAQ (reference sequence). CDR3 region: CASSLAGLQERNTIYF.

Here the CDR3 reads CASSDSYNEQYF. The rearrangement joins TRBV6-5 to TRBJ2-7. From germline, CDR1 is MNHEY and CDR2 SVGAGI. This CDR3 has 12 residues.

The gene calls are TRBV28 and TRBJ1-2. This CDR3 spans 15 amino acids. CDR1 MDHEN and CDR2 SYDVKM come from the germline V gene. This CDR3 is CASSFLEGSPCGYTF.

V and J are TRBV12-3 or TRBV12-4 and TRBJ2-3; as DNA is missing, the TRBD1 call by TCRdb cannot be tested. The CDR3 runs 13 residues. CDR3 loop: CASSRGPADTQYF.

The chain has TRBV25-1 and TRBJ2-1; the D call from TCRdb, TRBD2, cannot be confirmed without DNA. Germline CDR1 is MGHDK and CDR2 is SYGVNS. This CDR3 is 17 amino acids long. CDR3 sequence reads: CASSPFLASRIRGEQFF.

This chain joins TRBV19 and TRBJ1-1; without DNA, the TCRdb call of TRBD1 cannot be checked. CDR1 and CDR2 from the germline V gene are LNHDA and SQIVND (reference sequence). This CDR3 contains 13 residues. CDR3 protein: CASTYRDNTEAFF.

This chain joins TRBV4-1 and TRBJ1-2; the TRBD1 assignment by TCRdb is unverifiable without DNA. The CDR3 has 16 residues. CDR1 is MGHRA and CDR2 is YSYEKL in the germline V gene. The CDR3 here is CASSHPERQGAGGYTF.

The rearrangement links TRBV14 to TRBJ1-1. The CDR3 totals 13 residues. In germline, CDR1 is SGHDN, CDR2 FVKESK. The CDR3 protein is CASSQGSGTEAFF.

V gene TRBV20-1 combines with J gene TRBJ2-7. Germline values: CDR1 DFQATT, CDR2 SNEGSKA (reference sequence). This CDR3 spans 11 amino acids. CDR3 region: CSARGSYEQYF.

This rearrangement joins TRBV29-1 to TRBJ2-1; TCRdb picks TRBD1, but there is no DNA to check that call. The CDR3 is made up of 12 amino acids. CDR1 is SQVTM and CDR2 is ANQGSEA in the germline V gene. The CDR3 protein is CSVESGGNEQFF.

The chain carries TRBV11-2 and TRBJ2-7; checking the TCRdb D call of TRBD1 is not possible without DNA. Germline V CDR1 and CDR2: SGHAT, FQNNGV. CDR3 size: 13 residues. This chain's CDR3 is CASSSVGGYEQYF.

The chain joins TRBV29-1 to TRBJ2-3; TCRdb's D call of TRBD2 is untestable without DNA. CDR1 SQVTM and CDR2 ANQGSEA come from the germline V gene. The CDR3 totals 14 residues. CDR3 amino acids: CSVEGRGSTDTQYF.

This chain uses TRBV6-2 or TRBV6-3 with TRBJ1-5; the TRBD1 assignment by TCRdb is unverifiable without DNA. The CDR3 loop spans 14 amino acids. CDR1 is MNHEY and CDR2 is SVGEGT in the germline V gene. The CDR3 reads CASSTWTDNQPQHF.

The chain combines TRBV14 with TRBJ2-7. Looked up from germline, CDR1 is SGHDN and CDR2 is FVKESK. The CDR3 is 15 amino acids. CDR3 amino acids: CASSQGSGRPYEQYF.

V is TRBV29-1 and J is TRBJ2-3; TCRdb outputs TRBD2, but without DNA this stays unchecked. From germline, CDR1 is SQVTM and CDR2 ANQGSEA. This CDR3 is 15 amino acids long. The CDR3 region is CSVGVSGGFTDTQYF.

The chain has TRBV29-1 and TRBJ2-5; checking the TCRdb D call of TRBD1 is not possible without DNA. Germline assignment: CDR1 SQVTM and CDR2 ANQGSEA. This CDR3 is 13 amino acids long. CDR3 region: CSVERQSQETQYF.

V and J are TRBV29-1 and TRBJ2-3; TCRdb gives TRBD2 as the D gene, but with no DNA this cannot be confirmed. CDR3 length equals 16 residues. Germline V gene data show CDR1 as SQVTM and CDR2 as ANQGSEA. The CDR3 sequence: CSVEGAPGLITDTQYF.

The gene calls are TRBV20-1 and TRBJ1-2; TCRdb outputs TRBD1, but without DNA this stays unchecked. This CDR3 comprises 14 residues. Per the germline V gene, CDR1 is DFQATT and CDR2 is SNEGSKA (reference sequence). CDR3 protein: CSATPGTPNYGYTF.

The chain links TRBV6-1 to TRBJ1-5; TCRdb selects TRBD1, and the lack of DNA leaves this call unchecked. This CDR3 is built from 19 residues. The germline CDR1 and CDR2 sequences are MNHNS and SASEGT. This chain's CDR3 is CASSASRDREGDRNQPQHF.

Here the CDR3 reads CASSSGQVRGPDYGYTF. The V gene is TRBV7-8, the J gene TRBJ1-2; TCRdb selects TRBD1, and the lack of DNA leaves this call unchecked. The CDR3 is 17 residues long. Germline V lookup: CDR1 SGHVS, CDR2 FQNEAQ.

The chain combines TRBV28 with TRBJ2-3. CDR3 length: 16 amino acids. The germline V gene has CDR1 MDHEN and CDR2 SYDVKM. The CDR3 spells CASSLSFVENTDTQYF.

V and J are TRBV6-2 or TRBV6-3 and TRBJ2-5; TCRdb names TRBD1, which stays unverified in the absence of DNA. There are 15 residues in the CDR3. CDR1 is MNHEY, CDR2 SVGEGT, per germline. The CDR3 reads CASRGTRGRWETQYF.

The chain couples TRBV7-6 to TRBJ2-5; the D call from TCRdb, TRBD1, cannot be confirmed without DNA. This CDR3 contains 17 residues. Germline V gives CDR1 SGHVS, CDR2 FNYEAQ. The CDR3 region is CASSLASPEGYQETQYF.

This chain uses TRBV21-1 with TRBJ1-2; TCRdb indicates TRBD1, and absent DNA this call remains unverified. TRBV21-1 is a documented pseudogene. The CDR3 runs to 11 residues. The CDR3 protein is CAKHRGPGYTF.

V is TRBV10-3 and J is TRBJ1-2; checking the TCRdb D call of TRBD1 is not possible without DNA. CDR3 size: 15 residues. The germline V gene encodes CDR1 ENHRY and CDR2 SYGVKD. CDR3 loop: CAISAQGGINYGYTF.

The genes are TRBV7-9 and TRBJ1-5; TCRdb gives TRBD1 as the D gene, but with no DNA this cannot be confirmed. The CDR3 is 16 residues long. Germline CDR1 and CDR2: SEHNR and FQNEAQ (reference sequence). CDR3 residues: CASSPTLEGSYQPQHF.

CDR3 residues: CSAVDRGETQYF. J is TRBJ2-5 and V is TRBV29-1; absent DNA, TCRdb's TRBD1 call cannot be checked. Germline lookup yields CDR1 SQVTM and CDR2 ANQGSEA. CDR3 length equals 12 residues.

The chain combines TRBV7-8 with TRBJ2-3. The CDR3 covers 14 residues. Germline CDR1 is SGHVS and CDR2 is FQNEAQ. The CDR3 region is CASSPMGYTDTQYF. Full variable domain (missing parts from reference TRBV7-8 and TRBJ2-3): GAGVSQSPRYKVAKRGQDVALRCDPISGHVSLFWYQQALGQGPEFLTYFQNEAQLDKSGLPSDRFFAERPEGSVSTLKIQRTQQEDSAVYLCASSPMGYTDTQYFGPGTRLTVL.

The gene calls are TRBV12-3 or TRBV12-4 and TRBJ2-2. The length of the CDR3 is 16 residues. The chain's CDR3 is CASSLGDTRYTGELFF.